A single sample gave rise to the 2 T cell receptor beta chains below, sequenced in a study of T cell repertoires in cytomegalovirus infection. Their antigens remain unidentified. TCRdb reanalysed the reads using MiXCR and keeps one entry per CDR3 protein. Of about 310,000 distinct CDR3 sequences listed, roughly 25% were seen once; the top ten hold roughly 13%. Sequences were derived from cultured PBMCs, sampled from culture after CMV antigen stimulation. The receptors shown here come from a human donor in good health (CMV status not recorded). Some clones in this sample may be carry-over from other donors' samples.

This clonotype was seen a handful of times. The CDR3 is CASTDTSSTDTQYF. In nucleotides, the CDR3 is TGTGCCAGTACAGACACCTCTAGCACAGATACGCAGTATTTT. V and J are TRBV19 and TRBJ2-3, with unresolved D. V lost 7 bases, J lost 0 bases, and 11 bases lay in between. There are 14 residues in the CDR3. In germline, CDR1 is LNHDA, CDR2 SQIVND (reference sequence).

This chain's CDR3 is CASNKETQYF. The DNA of the CDR3 is TGTGCCAGCAATAAAGAGACCCAGTACTTC. This sequence joins TRBV2 and TRBJ2-5; D unresolved. This CDR3 region has 10 residues. Germline V lookup: CDR1 SNHLY, CDR2 FYNNEI. V lost 7 bases and J lost 3, with 3 bases in between.